Below, 8 T cell receptor beta chains from the same sample are listed, as sequenced in a study of vaccination and CD4 T cells after COVID-19. Cultured CD4+ T cells had their DNA profiled by the Oncomine TCR Beta short-read assay. TCRdb re-analysed the PCR reads in MiXCR, keeping a single row per CDR3 protein. Of about 11,000 distinct CDR3 sequences listed, approximately 73% are singletons. Treatment specified: roughly nine-day PBMC culture with coronavirus spike peptide pools or control peptides (ViraFEST assay). These TCRs are of unknown antigen specificity. The sequenced sample was CD4+ T cells from blood, cultured in vitro. These receptors all stem from a human donor who had recovered from COVID-19.

The chain links TRBV6-1 to TRBJ2-7; no clear D gene. CDR3 length: 14 residues. V shed 6 bases and J shed 0 bases, with 12 bases lying between them. Per the germline V gene, CDR1 is MNHNS and CDR2 is SASEGT. Written as DNA, the CDR3 is TGTGCCAGCAGAAGCTCCCTGAGCTCCTACGAGCAGTACTTC. Its translation is CASRSSLSSYEQYF.

CDR3 residues: CASRGQGSSPLHF. Here the CDR3 DNA reads TGTGCCTCCAGAGGACAGGGGAGTTCACCCCTCCACTTT. This sequence joins TRBV30 and TRBJ1-6, with 9 bases lining up with TRBD1. This CDR3 spans 13 amino acids. The V gene's germline CDR1 is GTSNPN and CDR2 SVGIG (reference sequence). With 7 bases clipped from V and 9 bases from J, the junction kept 7 bases outside the gene matches.

The chain employs TRBV18 and TRBJ1-5; TRBD1 might be the D (5 bases). Germline V gene sequence: CDR1 KGHSH, CDR2 LQKENI. This CDR3 region has 16 residues. V dropped 2 bases and J dropped 1 base, with 12 bases sitting between them. In DNA form, the CDR3 reads TGTGCCAGCTCACCAATGGGGGGTGCGAGCAATCAGCCCCAGCATTTT. This translates into CASSPMGGASNQPQHF.

V is TRBV7-9 and J is TRBJ2-5; no clear D. This CDR3 contains 15 residues. Trimming removed 0 bases from V and 2 bases from J, with 10 bases in between. Germline V gene sequence: CDR1 SEHNR, CDR2 FQNEAQ (reference sequence). Here the CDR3 DNA reads TGTGCCAGCAGCTTAGCTCGACAAGGACAAGAGACCCAGTACTTC. This sequence encodes CASSLARQGQETQYF. The whole variable domain, filled in from reference TRBV7-9 and TRBJ2-5, reads DTGVSQNPRHKITKRGQNVTFRCDPISEHNRLYWYRQTLGQGPEFLTYFQNEAQLEKSRLLSDRFSAERPKGSFSTLEIQRTEQGDSAMYLCASSLARQGQETQYFGPGTRLLVL.

The chain has TRBV7-6 and TRBJ2-7; 10 bases align to TRBD1. Germline V CDR1 and CDR2: SGHVS, FNYEAQ. The CDR3 sequence is 14 residues long. J was trimmed by 4 bases and V by 4 bases; bases with no gene match: 4. CDR3 bases: TGTGCCAGCAGCTCCCGGGACAGGGGATACGAGCAGTACTTC. Its protein is CASSSRDRGYEQYF.

The chain's CDR3 is CSARSGPRGNQPQHF. The CDR3 nucleotides read TGCAGTGCTAGATCCGGCCCCAGGGGGAATCAGCCCCAGCATTTT. V usage is TRBV20-1 and J usage is TRBJ1-5, with 7 bases that match TRBD1. The germline V gene encodes CDR1 DFQATT and CDR2 SNEGSKA (reference sequence). The CDR3 is 15 amino acids. V was clipped by 2 bases and J by 4 bases; unmatched bases: 8.

Comments on this clonotype: A read error may produce the germline difference seen at one junction end. The rearrangement uses TRBV20-1 and TRBJ1-2, with D maybe TRBD1 (5 bases). Germline CDR1 DFQATT, CDR2 SNEGSKA (reference sequence). The CDR3 runs to 13 residues. Written as DNA, the CDR3 is TGCAGGGCTAGGGTCCAGGGCAACTATGGCTACACCTTC. Residues: CRARVQGNYGYTF.

This chain joins TRBV28 and TRBJ1-5; D unclear. Germline assignment: CDR1 MDHEN and CDR2 SYDVKM. This CDR3 has 12 amino acids. V lost 1 base and J 7 bases, leaving 5 bases between the germline ends. CDR3 DNA: TGTGCCAGCAGTTTATTGGGGCAGCCCCAGCATTTT. The encoded protein is CASSLLGQPQHF.